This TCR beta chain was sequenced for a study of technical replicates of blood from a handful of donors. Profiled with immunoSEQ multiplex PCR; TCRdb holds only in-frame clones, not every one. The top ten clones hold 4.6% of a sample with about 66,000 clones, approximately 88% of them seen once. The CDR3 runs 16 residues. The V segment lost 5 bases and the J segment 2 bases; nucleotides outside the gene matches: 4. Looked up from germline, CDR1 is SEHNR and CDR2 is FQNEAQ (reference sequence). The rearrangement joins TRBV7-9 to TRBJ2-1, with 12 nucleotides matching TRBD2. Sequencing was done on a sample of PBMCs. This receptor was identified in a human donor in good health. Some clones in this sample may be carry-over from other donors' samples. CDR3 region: CASSPLAGGTYNEQFF. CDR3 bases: TGTGCCAGCAGCCCCCTAGCGGGGGGGACCTACAATGAGCAGTTCTTC.